This note documents a single TCR beta chain sequence. Its antigen is undetermined. This sample is part of a study of identical twins. Study-wide results and caveats: Memory repertoires showed no such pattern, whereas abundant cord blood beta clonotypes carried fewer insertions.

Trimming shortened V by 8 bases and J by 4 bases, and 18 bases separated the two germline ends. CDR3 length: 14 amino acids. The germline gives CDR1 MDHEN, CDR2 SYDVKM. TCRdb called the 5' RACE reads again in MiXCR, with one record for every CDR3 protein. The table includes approximately 470,000 distinct CDR3 sequences, 13% to 15% detected once. These data were likewise used in another study, on yellow fever vaccine responses in identical twins.

The sample comprised CD4+ T cells sorted from blood. V usage is TRBV28 and J usage is TRBJ2-7; D might be TRBD2 (5 bases). The receptor was isolated from a woman under 30 in good health. DNA for the CDR3: TGTGCCAGCGGGAAATTACGGACTCTATACGAGCAGTACTTC. Translated: CASGKLRTLYEQYF.